This T cell receptor beta chain originates from a study of T and B cells in COVID-19 patients. Across the whole study: Recovered patients mostly had mild to moderate COVID-19 managed as outpatients. Study outcomes and limitations: CD4+, regulatory T cell, CD8+ and sorted SARS-CoV-2-responsive or tetramer+ T cells were not yet sequenced.

Each TRB amplification used about 220-500 ng of genomic DNA from blood. BIOMED2 TRB-A/B primer pools were used in multiplex TRB PCR. TCRdb processed the multiplex PCR reads anew with MiXCR; each CDR3 protein has one entry. The sample holds around 11,000 distinct CDR3 sequences, 30% to 35% seen once. In the case of this clonotype: The target antigen is unknown.

The sequencing sample was made of blood. This sequence originates from a human donor with active COVID-19.

CDR3 loop: CASSWTGGSGNTIYF. Written as DNA, the CDR3 is TGTGCCAGCAGCTGGACAGGAGGCTCTGGAAACACCATATATTTT. The rearrangement uses TRBV5-5 and TRBJ1-3; 7 bases match TRBD1. The CDR3 totals 15 residues. J gave up 0 bases and V 3 bases, and 3 bases lay outside the gene matches. The germline gives CDR1 SGHKS, CDR2 YYEKEE (reference sequence).